The entry below describes one TCR beta chain. Its antigen remains unidentified. V shed 5 bases and J shed 5 bases, with 10 bases lying between them. Germline CDR1 is SEHNR and CDR2 is FQNEAQ (reference sequence). The CDR3 consists of 13 residues. The study ran its PCR with 60 Vbeta and 13 Jbeta primers. The method was immunoSEQ multiplex PCR; TCRdb's version includes in-frame clones alone and lacks a portion of them. There are roughly 160,000 clones in the sample; around four fifths occur only once, and over 1% lies in the top ten. This sample was taken from a study of cytomegalovirus exposure and HLA in healthy donors. Study-wide results and caveats: In a later analysis, across HLA loci, associated TCR counts were highest for DRB1, lowest for HLA-C.

The sequenced sample was PBMCs. The rearrangement links TRBV7-9 to TRBJ2-1; D not certain. The source of this sequence is a woman in her forties or fifties in good health and CMV-seronegative. CDR3 loop: CASSTYPDNEQFF. The CDR3 coding sequence is TGTGCCAGCAGCACATACCCCGACAATGAGCAGTTCTTC.